The 10 T cell receptor beta chains in this list originate from one sample, sequenced in a study of T cell responses to AZD1222 COVID-19 vaccine. Profiled with immunoSEQ multiplex PCR; TCRdb holds only in-frame clones, not every one. Of over 100,000 clones listed, roughly 90% are singletons. The source material was peripheral blood, sampled on day 0 of AZD1222 vaccination. The receptors shown here come from an adult in good health.

This clone was seen just once. J is TRBJ1-2 and V is TRBV15, with no clear D. The CDR3 covers 12 residues. The germline V gene encodes CDR1 LNHNV and CDR2 YYDKDF (reference sequence). The V gene lost 4 bases and the J gene lost 8 bases, with 11 bases spanning the gap. The chain's CDR3 is CATSKEWRGYTF. The CDR3, as DNA: TGTGCCACCAGCAAGGAATGGAGGGGCTACACCTTC.

The chain recombines TRBV2 with TRBJ2-3, with D possibly TRBD1 on 6 matching bases. With 5 bases removed from V and 5 bases from J, the gap between germline ends came to 14 bases. CDR1 and CDR2 from the germline V gene are SNHLY and FYNNEI. The CDR3 has 14 amino acids. The CDR3 region is CASSNRDVKDTQYF. CDR3 bases: TGTGCCAGCAGTAACAGGGATGTAAAAGATACGCAGTATTTT.

The V gene is TRBV30, the J gene TRBJ2-5; possible D gene TRBD2, 6 bases. The CDR3 totals 12 residues. The germline V gene has CDR1 GTSNPN and CDR2 SVGIG (reference sequence). Deletions cut 5 bases from V and 7 bases from J, with 14 bases between. Here the CDR3 DNA reads TGTGCCTGGGAGCGGGCCCCGGGGACCCAGTACTTC. Its protein product is CAWERAPGTQYF.

The genes are TRBV10-3 and TRBJ2-5; D remains ambiguous. Germline loops: CDR1 ENHRY, CDR2 SYGVKD. The CDR3 totals 16 residues. Trimming took 3 bases from V and 5 from J, leaving 19 bases between them. CDR3 sequence: CAISEPGRLGRETQYF. CDR3 in DNA: TGTGCCATCAGTGAACCCGGGCGCCTGGGCCGGGAGACCCAGTACTTC.

The rearrangement joins TRBV30 to TRBJ1-4; a possible D gene is TRBD1 (6 bases). This CDR3 region has 16 residues. The germline V gene encodes CDR1 GTSNPN and CDR2 SVGIG (reference sequence). V was shortened by 2 bases and J by 3 bases, with 16 bases between the two germline ends. As DNA, the CDR3 is TGTGCCTGGAGTCCCCTAGGGGGGCGAGCTAATGAAAAACTGTTTTTT. Its protein is CAWSPLGGRANEKLFF.

The rearrangement links TRBV28 to TRBJ1-3; tentative D call: TRBD1 (5 bases). Between the trimmed V and J ends, which lost 6 bases and 9 bases, there was a span of 9 bases. CDR1 and CDR2 from the germline V gene are MDHEN and SYDVKM. The CDR3 is 11 amino acids. The CDR3 loop is CASSRGVTIYF. As DNA, the CDR3 is TGTGCCAGCAGCCGAGGGGTCACCATATATTTT.

The chain uses TRBV4-2 and TRBJ2-3, with 13 bases identical to TRBD2. The germline CDR1 and CDR2 sequences are LGHNA and YNFKEQ. This CDR3 has 18 amino acids. V dropped 0 bases and J dropped 3; count of bases not matched to a gene: 6. The DNA for the CDR3 is TGTGCCAGCAGCCAAGATAGGGGACTAGCGGGGCTAACAGATACGCAGTATTTT. Its protein is CASSQDRGLAGLTDTQYF.

The V call is TRBV27, the J call TRBJ2-7; D is unresolved. Between the trimmed V and J ends, which lost 3 bases and 4 bases, there was a span of 16 bases. The CDR3 loop spans 15 amino acids. CDR1 and CDR2 from the germline V gene are MNHEY and SMNVEV (reference sequence). The CDR3 spells CASSFRLDPRYEQYF. CDR3 nucleotides: TGTGCCAGCAGTTTTAGGCTCGATCCTCGGTACGAGCAGTACTTC.

The J gene is TRBJ2-7, the V gene TRBV30; D remains ambiguous. Germline V lookup: CDR1 GTSNPN, CDR2 SVGIG (reference sequence). This CDR3 has 14 amino acids. V dropped 2 bases and J dropped 0 bases, with 11 bases sitting between them. CDR3 bases: TGTGCCTGGAGTCGAGGACGGTACTCCTACGAGCAGTACTTC. Its translation: CAWSRGRYSYEQYF.

This chain joins TRBV15 and TRBJ1-3; D perhaps matches TRBD1 (5 bases). Germline V CDR1 and CDR2: LNHNV, YYDKDF (reference sequence). This CDR3 spans 18 amino acids. V was clipped by 0 bases and J by 0 bases, with 15 bases between them. The CDR3 spells CATSRDPRRGPSGNTIYF. The CDR3 coding sequence is TGTGCCACCAGCAGAGATCCTAGAAGGGGTCCCTCTGGAAACACCATATATTTT.